The 23 T cell receptor beta chains below were found in one sample sequenced in a study of memory CD4+ T cells and cytomegalovirus serostatus. The sort gate was single viable CD3+CD4+CD8-CD45RO+ cells for memory CD4+ T cells. Sequencing was performed with immunoSEQ multiplex PCR; in TCRdb, only in-frame clones are kept and a portion is missing. The sample gives some 67,000 clones, 70% to 80% of which show up once; around 4.3% is in the top ten. Sequences were obtained from memory CD4+ T cells from blood. These TCRs come from an adult in good health and CMV-seropositive.

This chain uses TRBV7-9 with TRBJ2-1, with 8 bases fitting TRBD2. Losses at the gene ends were 1 base for V and 13 bases for J; bases not matched to a gene: 6. CDR1 and CDR2 from the germline V gene are SEHNR and FQNEAQ (reference sequence). The CDR3 is 13 residues long. CDR3 amino acids: CASSLVGSGRQFF. The CDR3, as DNA: TGTGCCAGCAGCTTAGTCGGGAGCGGGAGACAGTTCTTC. Combining the CDR3 with reference TRBV7-9 and TRBJ2-1 gives the whole variable domain DTGVSQNPRHKITKRGQNVTFRCDPISEHNRLYWYRQTLGQGPEFLTYFQNEAQLEKSRLLSDRFSAERPKGSFSTLEIQRTEQGDSAMYLCASSLVGSGRQFFGPGTRLTVL.

J is TRBJ1-2 and V is TRBV19; unclear D gene. Trimming pared 6 bases from V and 4 bases from J, leaving 18 bases between. This CDR3 region has 15 residues. CDR1 is LNHDA, CDR2 SQIVND, per germline (reference sequence). The CDR3: CASRQGDRTVYGYTF. The CDR3 coding sequence is TGTGCCAGTAGGCAAGGAGACCGCACAGTCTATGGCTACACCTTC.

The chain uses TRBV6-1 and TRBJ2-3; TRBD2 agrees at 11 bases. The CDR3 has 15 residues. The J segment lost 7 bases and the V segment lost 4 bases, leaving 7 bases of the junction unmatched. In germline, CDR1 is MNHNS, CDR2 SASEGT. CDR3 nucleotides: TGTGCCAGCAGTGTAACTAGCGGGGGCGGGAATACGCAGTATTTT. It specifies CASSVTSGGGNTQYF.

The CDR3 DNA sequence: TGTGCCAGCAGCTATAATTTCGCGGACAGGGTTGAAGCTTTCTTT. It is translated as CASSYNFADRVEAFF. The rearrangement joins TRBV28 to TRBJ1-1; TRBD1 matches 8 bases. The CDR3 consists of 15 residues. The V gene's germline CDR1 is MDHEN and CDR2 SYDVKM. The J segment lost 7 bases and the V segment lost 6 bases, leaving 13 bases of the junction unmatched.

The chain recombines TRBV7-2 with TRBJ1-4; 7 bases are shared with TRBD1. The germline V gene has CDR1 SGHTA and CDR2 FQGNSA. CDR3 length: 15 amino acids. V was pared by 4 bases and J by 3 bases, with 5 bases of the junction left unmatched. The CDR3 bases are TGTGCCAGCAGCTCGAGACAGGGCGCTAATGAAAAACTGTTTTTT. Amino acids: CASSSRQGANEKLFF. The whole variable domain, filled in from reference TRBV7-2 and TRBJ1-4, reads GAGVSQSPSNKVTEKGKDVELRCDPISGHTALYWYRQSLGQGLEFLIYFQGNSAPDKSGLPSDRFSAERTGGSVSTLTIQRTQQEDSAVYLCASSSRQGANEKLFFGSGTQLSVL.

V is TRBV29-1 and J is TRBJ2-3, with D perhaps given as TRBD1 or TRBD2 (6 bases each). The ends were cut back, 2 bases at V and 8 bases at J, with 14 bases in the middle. There are 13 residues in the CDR3. Germline assignment: CDR1 SQVTM and CDR2 ANQGSEA. CDR3 in amino acids: CSVELSGASTQYF. The DNA for the CDR3 is TGCAGCGTTGAATTATCGGGGGCAAGTACGCAGTATTTT.

Only a few counts were recorded for this clone. The gene calls are TRBV30 and TRBJ2-7; D tentatively reads TRBD1 or TRBD2 (5 bases each). Trimming shortened V by 1 base and J by 1 base, and 14 bases separated the two germline ends. In germline, CDR1 is GTSNPN, CDR2 SVGIG (reference sequence). This CDR3 contains 15 residues. CDR3: CAWSGPRDGSYEQYF. For the CDR3, the DNA is TGTGCCTGGAGTGGTCCTCGGGACGGATCCTACGAGCAGTACTTC.

This clone has only one observation. This chain joins TRBV15 and TRBJ1-1; D is ambiguous. Germline V gene data show CDR1 as LNHNV and CDR2 as YYDKDF (reference sequence). The CDR3 spans 15 residues. V was cut by 0 bases and J by 6 bases, with 14 bases left in between. The CDR3 region has the DNA TGTGCCACCAGCAGAGAACTTCTTCCTTACTCTGAAGCTTTCTTT. Translation: CATSRELLPYSEAFF.

This clone turned up a few times. The genes are TRBV28 and TRBJ1-2, with a possible D match to TRBD1 (6 bases). V shed 7 bases and J shed 2 bases, with 11 bases lying between them. Germline V gene data show CDR1 as MDHEN and CDR2 as SYDVKM. This CDR3 has 13 residues. DNA of the CDR3: TGTGCCAGCAAAGGGACACAGAACTATGGCTACACCTTC. It translates to CASKGTQNYGYTF.

The CDR3 is CASSIRDRYYGYTF. DNA of the CDR3: TGTGCCAGTAGTATACGGGACCGTTACTATGGCTACACCTTC. The chain links TRBV19 to TRBJ1-2, with D possibly matching TRBD1 (5 bases). Germline V gene lookup returns CDR1 LNHDA and CDR2 SQIVND (reference sequence). V was cut by 2 bases and J by 3 bases, with 10 bases left in between. This CDR3 region has 14 residues. The whole variable domain, remainder taken from reference TRBV19 and TRBJ1-2, is DGGITQSPKYLFRKEGQNVTLSCEQNLNHDAMYWYRQDPGQGLRLIYYSQIVNDFQKGDIAEGYSVSREKKESFPLTVTSAQKNPTAFYLCASSIRDRYYGYTFGSGTRLTVV.

The table lists this clone with a few counts. The chain carries TRBV6-1 and TRBJ2-2, with 9 bases lining up with TRBD1. This CDR3 is 16 amino acids long. Per germline, CDR1 MNHNS and CDR2 SASEGT. Unmatched junction bases numbered 7, after V lost 4 bases and J lost 4 bases. The CDR3: CASSGQTGGTTGELFF. The CDR3 nucleotides read TGTGCCAGCAGTGGGCAGACAGGGGGGACCACCGGGGAGCTGTTTTTT.

This chain uses TRBV7-9 with TRBJ2-7; D ambiguous. CDR1 is SEHNR, CDR2 FQNEAQ, per germline (reference sequence). The CDR3 has 14 amino acids. Trimming removed 5 bases at V and 1 base at J, with 12 bases between. This CDR3 reads CASSQTDRSYEQYF. In DNA form, the CDR3 reads TGTGCCAGCAGCCAGACCGACCGATCCTACGAGCAGTACTTC.

This clone occurred a few times. The J gene is TRBJ1-2, the V gene TRBV10-3; 7 positions agree with TRBD1. Germline V lookup: CDR1 ENHRY, CDR2 SYGVKD. Losses at the gene ends were 9 bases for V and 8 bases for J; bases not matched to a gene: 12. This CDR3 contains 13 residues. For the CDR3, the DNA is TGTGCCATAAACCCGACAGGGAGGGGCGGCTACACCTTC. It encodes CAINPTGRGGYTF.

This clone was observed a handful of times. The V gene is TRBV5-1, the J gene TRBJ1-5; tentatively, D is TRBD1 (5 bases). The CDR3 runs 13 residues. Trimming cost V 0 bases and J 9 bases, with 10 bases left between them. The germline gives CDR1 SGHRS, CDR2 YFSETQ. The CDR3 region has the DNA TGCGCCAGCAGCTTGGAGCAGGGAAGGCCCCAGCATTTT. Its protein is CASSLEQGRPQHF.

The chain is built from TRBV5-4 and TRBJ2-3, with unresolved D. V lost 2 bases and J lost 0, with 7 bases in between. The CDR3 length is 14 residues. Germline V gives CDR1 SGHNT, CDR2 YYREEE (reference sequence). The CDR3 DNA reads as TGTGCCAGCAGCTTAAAGACTAGCACAGATACGCAGTATTTT. Its translation is CASSLKTSTDTQYF.

The chain recombines TRBV7-8 with TRBJ2-3; D gene ambiguous. CDR3 length: 14 residues. The V gene lost 3 bases and the J gene lost 6 bases, with 13 bases spanning the gap. The germline gives CDR1 SGHVS, CDR2 FQNEAQ. The CDR3 coding sequence is TGTGCCAGCAGCTTTCGCTCGTCCTCGGATACGCAGTATTTT. This codes for CASSFRSSSDTQYF.

The chain is built from TRBV7-2 and TRBJ1-5; 8 bases fit TRBD1. J was trimmed by 12 bases and V by 5 bases; bases with no gene match: 3. The CDR3 totals 11 residues. The germline CDR1 and CDR2 sequences are SGHTA and FQGNSA. The CDR3 nucleotides are TGTGCCAGCAGCGTCGGGACAGGCCAGCATTTT. As protein: CASSVGTGQHF. Based on the CDR3 plus reference TRBV7-2 and TRBJ1-5, the full variable domain is GAGVSQSPSNKVTEKGKDVELRCDPISGHTALYWYRQSLGQGLEFLIYFQGNSAPDKSGLPSDRFSAERTGGSVSTLTIQRTQQEDSAVYLCASSVGTGQHFGDGTRLSIL.

The rearrangement joins TRBV5-1 to TRBJ1-1; weak D call: TRBD1 (5 bases). Germline V gene sequence: CDR1 SGHRS, CDR2 YFSETQ. This CDR3 region has 14 residues. Trimming took 0 bases from V and 7 from J, leaving 13 bases between them. The CDR3 nucleotides read TGCGCCAGCAGCTTGGACAGCCCGAGGGGTGAAGCTTTCTTT. As protein: CASSLDSPRGEAFF. The full variable domain, completed using reference TRBV5-1 and TRBJ1-1, is KAGVTQTPRYLIKTRGQQVTLSCSPISGHRSVSWYQQTPGQGLQFLFEYFSETQRNKGNFPGRFSGRQFSNSRSEMNVSTLELGDSALYLCASSLDSPRGEAFFGQGTRLTVV.

The chain is built from TRBV5-8 and TRBJ2-3; 11 bases agree with TRBD2. Germline CDR1 is SGHTS and CDR2 is YDEGEE. The V gene end was trimmed by 0 bases and the J gene end by 2 bases; junction bases not matched to a gene: 2. The CDR3 totals 16 residues. CDR3 nucleotides: TGTGCCAGCAGCTTGGAACTAGCGGGAGCCACAGATACGCAGTATTTT. It translates to CASSLELAGATDTQYF.

This clone has only a few counts. The chain carries TRBV18 and TRBJ1-1; 8 bases line up with TRBD1. Germline V gene data show CDR1 as KGHSH and CDR2 as LQKENI. This CDR3 comprises 14 residues. With V trimmed by 3 bases and J by 4 bases, 4 bases remained unmatched. CDR3 sequence reads: CASSPTGEFTEAFF. The CDR3, as DNA: TGTGCCAGCTCACCGACAGGGGAATTCACTGAAGCTTTCTTT. Full variable domain (outside the CDR3, taken from reference TRBV18 and TRBJ1-1): NAGVMQNPRHLVRRRGQEARLRCSPMKGHSHVYWYRQLPEEGLKFMVYLQKENIIDESGMPKERFSAEFPKEGPSILRIQQVVRGDSAAYFCASSPTGEFTEAFFGQGTRLTVV.

Here the CDR3 reads CASSYKGHNTGELFF. The CDR3 nucleotides are TGTGCCAGCAGTTACAAGGGGCACAACACCGGGGAGCTGTTTTTT. The genes are TRBV6-5 and TRBJ2-2, with D maybe TRBD1 (5 bases). The CDR3 is made up of 15 amino acids. Between the trimmed V and J ends, which lost 2 bases and 2 bases, there was a span of 9 bases. In germline, CDR1 is MNHEY, CDR2 SVGAGI.

The chain employs TRBV28 and TRBJ1-4, with 7 bases identical to TRBD1. The trim removed 5 bases at V and 8 bases at J, leaving 11 bases unmatched. The germline CDR1 and CDR2 sequences are MDHEN and SYDVKM. The CDR3 runs 15 residues. The CDR3 is CASSRPGQQAEKLFF. DNA for the CDR3: TGTGCCAGCAGTCGACCGGGACAGCAAGCGGAAAAACTGTTTTTT.

The V gene is TRBV19, the J gene TRBJ1-1; D is unresolved. Trimming pared 7 bases from V and 0 bases from J, leaving 6 bases between. This CDR3 is 12 amino acids long. Per germline, CDR1 LNHDA and CDR2 SQIVND (reference sequence). The CDR3 nucleotides read TGTGCCAGTACTACCATGAACACTGAAGCTTTCTTT. As protein: CASTTMNTEAFF. The variable domain in full, completed from reference TRBV19 and TRBJ1-1, reads DGGITQSPKYLFRKEGQNVTLSCEQNLNHDAMYWYRQDPGQGLRLIYYSQIVNDFQKGDIAEGYSVSREKKESFPLTVTSAQKNPTAFYLCASTTMNTEAFFGQGTRLTVV.